Listed here are 17 T cell receptor beta chains from one sample, sequenced in a study of response to subunit inactivated influenza vaccine. TCRdb ran MiXCR on the RT-PCR reads and lists one entry per CDR3 protein. Here the sample spans around 530,000 distinct CDR3 sequences, about 17% being singletons. Source: CD4+ T cells sorted from PBMCs, taken around 2 years after vaccination. The receptors come from a man aged 50-75 years who received an inactivated influenza vaccine.

This clonotype was seen a few times. The V gene is TRBV7-2, the J gene TRBJ2-3, with D possibly TRBD2 on 5 matching bases. Trimming cost V 5 bases and J 2 bases, with 14 bases left between them. The CDR3 totals 15 residues. Germline-derived CDR1 and CDR2 are SGHTA and FQGNSA. The CDR3 reads CASSALVSVTDTQYF. Here the CDR3 DNA reads TGTGCCAGCAGCGCACTAGTATCGGTCACAGATACGCAGTATTTT.

The chain is built from TRBV29-1 and TRBJ1-3, with unresolved D. CDR3 length: 13 residues. V lost 8 bases to trimming and J lost 2 bases, with 13 bases between them. Germline values: CDR1 SQVTM, CDR2 ANQGSEA. The CDR3 DNA is TGCAGCACCCAGTTCGGGACTGGAAACACCATATATTTT. This encodes CSTQFGTGNTIYF.

The table lists this clonotype with many counts. V is TRBV3-1 and J is TRBJ2-1, with 12 bases aligning to TRBD2. The CDR3 sequence is 16 residues long. Unmatched junction bases numbered 6, after V lost 0 bases and J lost 9 bases. Germline V gives CDR1 LGHDT, CDR2 YNNKEL (reference sequence). CDR3 DNA sequence: TGTGCCAGCAGCCAAGAAAGGCTAGCGGGAGGGGCTGAGCAGTTCTTC. Encoded protein: CASSQERLAGGAEQFF.

This clonotype was recorded at least ten times. The V call is TRBV7-2, the J call TRBJ1-5, with D possibly being TRBD1 (6 bases). CDR3 length: 14 amino acids. CDR1 is SGHTA, CDR2 FQGNSA, per germline. V shed 5 bases and J shed 4 bases, with 12 bases lying between them. This CDR3 reads CASSATGINQPQHF. For the CDR3, the DNA is TGTGCCAGCAGCGCAACAGGGATAAATCAGCCCCAGCATTTT.

This clonotype was recorded a few times. V usage is TRBV4-3 and J usage is TRBJ1-2, with a possible D match to TRBD1 (5 bases). The CDR3 totals 15 residues. V was clipped by 4 bases and J by 7 bases, with 19 bases between them. Germline V gene data show CDR1 as LGHNA and CDR2 as YSLEER. This CDR3 is CASSRAVTGQGGYTF. The CDR3 nucleotides are TGCGCCAGCAGCCGAGCCGTAACTGGTCAGGGTGGCTACACCTTC.

The chain links TRBV6-5 to TRBJ2-2; maybe TRBD2 (6 bases). CDR3 length: 15 residues. In germline, CDR1 is MNHEY, CDR2 SVGAGI. The V end was cut by 2 bases, the J end by 4 bases, with 11 bases between. The DNA for the CDR3 is TGTGCCAGCAGTTACGCGGGATCGGGCACCGGGGAGCTGTTTTTT. This gives the protein CASSYAGSGTGELFF.

The V and J genes are TRBV20-1 and TRBJ1-5, with TRBD1 as a possible D gene (6 bases). CDR3 size: 16 residues. Trimming stripped 0 bases from V and 3 bases from J, with 15 bases between. Germline loops: CDR1 DFQATT, CDR2 SNEGSKA (reference sequence). CDR3 sequence reads: CSARDVGTHINQPQHF. The CDR3 region has the DNA TGCAGTGCTAGAGATGTTGGGACACATATCAATCAGCCCCAGCATTTT.

The chain combines TRBV19 with TRBJ1-1; D remains unclear. The V gene's germline CDR1 is LNHDA and CDR2 SQIVND (reference sequence). The CDR3 covers 13 residues. V shed 4 bases and J shed 0 bases, with 6 bases lying between them. CDR3 loop: CASSTILNTEAFF. The DNA of the CDR3 is TGTGCCAGTAGTACCATCCTGAACACTGAAGCTTTCTTT.

The rearrangement links TRBV4-2 to TRBJ1-2, with TRBD1 matching 11 bases. Germline CDR1 is LGHNA and CDR2 is YNFKEQ. V dropped 3 bases and J dropped 2; count of bases not matched to a gene: 8. The CDR3 has 17 amino acids. CDR3 region: CASSQTGTGGWNYGYTF. In DNA, the CDR3 is TGTGCCAGCAGCCAGACCGGGACAGGGGGGTGGAACTATGGCTACACCTTC.

This clonotype was found a few times. CDR3 sequence: CASSLGTGGVTYGYTF. CDR3 bases: TGCGCCAGCAGCTTGGGGACAGGGGGCGTTACCTATGGCTACACCTTC. This chain joins TRBV5-1 and TRBJ1-2; 11 nucleotides align to TRBD1. The CDR3 contains 16 residues. The V gene end was trimmed by 0 bases and the J gene end by 4 bases; junction bases not matched to a gene: 5. The germline V gene encodes CDR1 SGHRS and CDR2 YFSETQ.

This chain uses TRBV28 with TRBJ2-1, with 7 nucleotides matching TRBD1. V shed 4 bases and J 5 bases; nucleotides not matched to a gene: 8. Germline CDR1 MDHEN, CDR2 SYDVKM. The CDR3 consists of 15 residues. CDR3 bases: TGTGCCAGCAGTTCTCCAAGGGGACAGAACAATGAGCAGTTCTTC. Amino acids: CASSSPRGQNNEQFF. Using reference TRBV28 and TRBJ2-1 for the parts outside the CDR3, the full variable domain is DVKVTQSSRYLVKRTGEKVFLECVQDMDHENMFWYRQDPGLGLRLIYFSYDVKMKEKGDIPEGYSVSREKKERFSLILESASTNQTSMYLCASSSPRGQNNEQFFGPGTRLTVL.

The chain links TRBV6-6 to TRBJ2-1, with D possibly being TRBD2 (5 bases). There are 12 residues in the CDR3. V lost 7 bases to trimming and J lost 7 bases, with 11 bases between them. The germline V gene encodes CDR1 MNHNY and CDR2 SVGAGI (reference sequence). DNA for the CDR3: TGTGCCAGCAAGGAGGCGTATAATGAGCAGTTCTTC. Translating it yields CASKEAYNEQFF.

In its sample, this clonotype was seen a few times. This rearrangement joins TRBV20-1 to TRBJ2-6, with 12 bases lining up with TRBD2. CDR1 and CDR2 from the germline V gene are DFQATT and SNEGSKA (reference sequence). The V and J ends lost 6 bases and 1 base, in that order; junction bases with no gene match: 10. This CDR3 is built from 18 residues. The CDR3, as DNA: TGCAGTGCCCTCCCGACTAGCGGGGGCCGTTCTGGGGCCAACGTCCTGACTTTC. Translated: CSALPTSGGRSGANVLTF.

V and J are TRBV6-5 and TRBJ1-1; no clear D. Germline CDR1 reads MNHEY; CDR2 reads SVGAGI. The CDR3 extends over 14 amino acids. The V end was cut by 2 bases, the J end by 8 bases, with 15 bases between. The CDR3 loop reads CASSYAQVGGEAFF. The CDR3 DNA reads TGTGCCAGCAGTTACGCCCAGGTGGGAGGGGAAGCTTTCTTT.

At least ten counts were recorded for this clonotype. The V call is TRBV4-1, the J call TRBJ2-3; 7 nucleotides match TRBD2. The CDR3 sequence is 15 residues long. V gave up 2 bases and J gave up 0 bases; unmatched junction bases: 2. Germline loops: CDR1 MGHRA, CDR2 YSYEKL. The CDR3 DNA reads as TGCGCCAGCAGCCAATTCGGGGGGAGCACAGATACGCAGTATTTT. This translates into CASSQFGGSTDTQYF.

This clonotype was counted a few times. J is TRBJ2-3 and V is TRBV3-1; TRBD2 matches at 11 bases. The length of the CDR3 is 21 residues. V shed 0 bases, J shed 5 bases, and the junction held 19 bases outside the gene matches. CDR1 and CDR2 from the germline V gene are LGHDT and YNNKEL (reference sequence). The CDR3 loop reads CASSQDLTSGVPGTVRDTQYF. In DNA, the CDR3 is TGTGCCAGCAGCCAAGATCTGACTAGCGGGGTGCCAGGTACAGTTAGAGATACGCAGTATTTT.

The chain uses TRBV10-3 and TRBJ1-2; TRBD1 matches 9 bases. Germline V CDR1 and CDR2: ENHRY, SYGVKD. Trimming at V came to 6 bases and at J to 10 bases, leaving 9 bases not matched to a gene. The CDR3 sequence is 13 residues long. The chain's CDR3 is CAIRAGGQGVYTF. The CDR3 DNA is TGTGCCATCAGGGCTGGGGGACAGGGTGTCTACACCTTC.